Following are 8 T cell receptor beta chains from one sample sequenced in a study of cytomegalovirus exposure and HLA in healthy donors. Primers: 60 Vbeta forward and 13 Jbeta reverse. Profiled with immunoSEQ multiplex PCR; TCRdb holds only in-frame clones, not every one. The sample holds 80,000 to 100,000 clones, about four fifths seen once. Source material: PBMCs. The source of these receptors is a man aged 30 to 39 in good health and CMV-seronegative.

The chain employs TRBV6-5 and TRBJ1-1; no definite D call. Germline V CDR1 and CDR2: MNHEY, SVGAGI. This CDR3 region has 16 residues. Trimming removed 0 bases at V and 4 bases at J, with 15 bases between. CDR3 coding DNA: TGTGCCAGCAGTTACTCTCCCTCGGGGAGAGGCACTGAAGCTTTCTTT. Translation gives CASSYSPSGRGTEAFF.

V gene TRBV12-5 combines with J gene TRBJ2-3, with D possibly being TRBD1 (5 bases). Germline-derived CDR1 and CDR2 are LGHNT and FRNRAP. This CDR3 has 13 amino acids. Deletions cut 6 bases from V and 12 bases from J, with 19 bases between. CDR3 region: CASGPSGHFNQYF. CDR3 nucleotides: TGTGCTAGTGGCCCCTCAGGACACTTTAATCAGTATTTT.

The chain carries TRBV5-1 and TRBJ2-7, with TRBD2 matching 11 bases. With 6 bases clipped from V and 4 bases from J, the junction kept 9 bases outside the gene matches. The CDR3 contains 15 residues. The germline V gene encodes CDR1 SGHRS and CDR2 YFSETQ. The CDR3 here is CASNSGRAGWYEQYF. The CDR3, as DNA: TGCGCCAGCAATAGCGGGAGGGCCGGCTGGTACGAGCAGTACTTC.

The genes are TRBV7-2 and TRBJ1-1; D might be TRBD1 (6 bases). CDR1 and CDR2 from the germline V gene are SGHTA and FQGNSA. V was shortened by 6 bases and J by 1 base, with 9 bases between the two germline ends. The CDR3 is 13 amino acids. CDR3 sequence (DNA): TGTGCCAGCAGTCTGACAGGGAACACTGAAGCTTTCTTT. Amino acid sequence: CASSLTGNTEAFF.

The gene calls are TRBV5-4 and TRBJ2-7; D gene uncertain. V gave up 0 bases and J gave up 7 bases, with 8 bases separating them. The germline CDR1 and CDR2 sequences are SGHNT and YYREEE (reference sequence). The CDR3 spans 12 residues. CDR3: CASSLARREQYF. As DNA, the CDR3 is TGTGCCAGCAGCTTGGCCAGGCGTGAGCAGTACTTC.

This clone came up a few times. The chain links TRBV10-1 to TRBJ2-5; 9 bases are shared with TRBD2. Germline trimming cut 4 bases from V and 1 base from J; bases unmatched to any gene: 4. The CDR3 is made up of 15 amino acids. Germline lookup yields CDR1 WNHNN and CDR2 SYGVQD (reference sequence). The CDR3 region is CASSVGSGGQETQYF. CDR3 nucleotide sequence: TGCGCCAGCAGTGTAGGTAGCGGGGGCCAAGAGACCCAGTACTTC.

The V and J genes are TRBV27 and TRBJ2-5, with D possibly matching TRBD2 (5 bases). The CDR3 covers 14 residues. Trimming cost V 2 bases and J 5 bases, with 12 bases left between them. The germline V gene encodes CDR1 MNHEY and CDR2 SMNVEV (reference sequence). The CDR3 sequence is CASSLEPTGETQYF. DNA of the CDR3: TGTGCCAGCAGTTTAGAACCGACGGGGGAGACCCAGTACTTC.

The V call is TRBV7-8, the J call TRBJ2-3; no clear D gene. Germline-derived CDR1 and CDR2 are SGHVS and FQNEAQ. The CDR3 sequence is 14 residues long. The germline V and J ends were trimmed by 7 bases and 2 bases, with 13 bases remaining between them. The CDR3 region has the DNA TGTGCCAGCACCGAGGTACGGGTCACAGATACGCAGTATTTT. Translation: CASTEVRVTDTQYF.